These T cell receptor beta chains were read from a single sample in a study of early T cells in non-severe SARS-CoV-2 infection. TCRdb ran MiXCR on the 5' RACE reads and lists one entry per CDR3 protein. The table lists more than 25,000 distinct CDR3 sequences, 5% to 7% of them singletons. The sequenced material came from whole blood. The receptors were sampled from an adult who was a healthcare worker with PCR-confirmed SARS-CoV-2 infection or an uninfected control (not recorded which). The CDR3 runs from the conserved cysteine through the conserved F or W. Each record gives: CDR3 DNA, CDR3 protein, V gene, D gene, clone size, J gene. The D gene is left open where the match is weak. Clone size is given for some rows only: seen once, a few or many times, or a class if the clone is expanded.

TGTGCCAGCAGTCCGTCTAGCGGAAACACAGATACGCAGTATTTT CASSPSSGNTDTQYF TRBV6-4 TRBD2 many TRBJ2-3
TGCAGTGCCTTAGCGGGGACCTACGAGCAGTACTTC CSALAGTYEQYF TRBV20-1 TRBD2 few TRBJ2-7
TGTGCCAGCTCACGCGGGGCTGGACACGATAACACCGGGGAGCTGTTTTTT CASSRGAGHDNTGELFF TRBV18 NA many TRBJ2-2
TGTGCCAGTAGCACGCCTTGGGATAACACTGAAGCTTTCTTT CASSTPWDNTEAFF TRBV19 NA many TRBJ1-1
TGTGCCAGCAGCTTAGCAATGGTCAGGACAGATACGCAGTATTTT CASSLAMVRTDTQYF TRBV7-6 NA few TRBJ2-3
TGTGCCAGCAGTTTTTTGGGAGAGCAGTACTTC CASSFLGEQYF TRBV27 NA many TRBJ2-7
TGTGCCAGCAGCGCAGCGGGGGGCTCCTACAATGAGCAGTTCTTC CASSAAGGSYNEQFF TRBV2 TRBD2 many TRBJ2-1
TGTGCCAGCAGCCGCCAGGACAGGGCCGGTTCAGAGACCCAGTACTTC CASSRQDRAGSETQYF TRBV7-2 TRBD1 NA TRBJ2-5
TGTGCCAGCAGTTACCAAAAAGAGAACACTGAAGCTTTCTTT CASSYQKENTEAFF TRBV6-2/TRBV6-3 NA few TRBJ1-1
TGTGCCAGCAGCCCGGTGAGGGGTAATTACGAGCAGTACTTC CASSPVRGNYEQYF TRBV6-5 NA many TRBJ2-7
TGTGCCAGCAGCTCCCCCTCCGGGGGCGGAAGCGGCACAGATACGCAGTATTTT CASSSPSGGGSGTDTQYF TRBV7-2 NA NA TRBJ2-3
TGTGCCAGCAGTCCAGGGTCTGAGCAGTTCTTC CASSPGSEQFF TRBV27 NA few TRBJ2-1
TGCGCCAGCAGCTTGGCCTTGGATGAGCAGTTCTTC CASSLALDEQFF TRBV5-1 NA NA TRBJ2-1
TGTGCCAGCACCGGACTCGGGACACCATACGAGCAGTACTTC CASTGLGTPYEQYF TRBV6-5 NA many TRBJ2-7
TGTGCCAGCCAAACTATCGGGCAGGGGAGTGGGTACGAGCAGTACTTC CASQTIGQGSGYEQYF TRBV28 NA many TRBJ2-7
TGTGCCAGCAGTGGTCAGGGGGGTTATCAGCCCCAGCATTTT CASSGQGGYQPQHF TRBV25-1 TRBD1 many TRBJ1-5
TGTGCCAGCAGCTTACAGGGGGCTAAGGTTTCACCCCTCCACTTT CASSLQGAKVSPLHF TRBV7-2 TRBD1 many TRBJ1-6
TGCAGCGTTGATAGGCAGGGCCCAGATACGCAGTATTTT CSVDRQGPDTQYF TRBV29-1 NA many TRBJ2-3
TGTGCCAGCAGAACAGACAGGGGGCATTACGAGCAGTACTTC CASRTDRGHYEQYF TRBV2 TRBD1 few TRBJ2-7
TGTGCCAGCAGCTTAGGTGGATCCAATGAGCAGTTCTTC CASSLGGSNEQFF TRBV7-6 NA many TRBJ2-1
TGCAGTGCTTCTCCCTCGGTGGAAATGAACACTGAAGCTTTCTTT CSASPSVEMNTEAFF TRBV20-1 NA NA TRBJ1-1
TGTGCCAGCAGTTATTCGGACAGCGGACTTGAAGCTTTCTTT CASSYSDSGLEAFF TRBV6-6 NA many TRBJ1-1
TGCGCCAGCAGCTTGGTTGGATCGAACACCGGGGAGCTGTTTTTT CASSLVGSNTGELFF TRBV5-1 NA few TRBJ2-2
TGTGCCAGCAGCTTAGGCGTGGGAGGGGATGACACTGAAGTTTTCTTT CASSLGVGGDDTEVFF TRBV7-9 NA many TRBJ1-1
TGTGCCAGCTCACCACCTGACAGGGCCCCACCTAACTATGGCTACACCTTC CASSPPDRAPPNYGYTF TRBV18 TRBD1 NA TRBJ1-2
TGTGCCAGCTCACGCAATGAAGGGGGGGAAGAAGCTTTCTTT CASSRNEGGEEAFF TRBV18 NA many TRBJ1-1
TGTGCCAGCACCGCTAGCGGGAGCTCCTACAATGAGCAGTTCTTC CASTASGSSYNEQFF TRBV12-3/TRBV12-4 TRBD2 many TRBJ2-1
TGTGCCAGCAGCTTAGTACCCCAAGAGACCCAGTACTTC CASSLVPQETQYF TRBV11-2 NA NA TRBJ2-5
TGTGCCAGCAGTGAAGCGGGACAGTTAATAAATGAGCAGTTCTTC CASSEAGQLINEQFF TRBV6-1 TRBD1 many TRBJ2-1
TGCAGTGCTAGACCGCAGTCGAACTATGGCTACACCTTC CSARPQSNYGYTF TRBV20-1 NA NA TRBJ1-2
TGTGCCAGCAGTCAGGACAGCTCGGCTAATGAAAAACTGTTTTTT CASSQDSSANEKLFF TRBV2 NA few TRBJ1-4
TGTGCCAGCTGGGGAACTGAAGCTTTCTTT CASWGTEAFF TRBV2 NA few TRBJ1-1
TGCAGTGTTCCCAACACTCAAGGAACTTACAATGAGCAGTTCTTC CSVPNTQGTYNEQFF TRBV20-1 NA few TRBJ2-1
TGTGCCAGCAGTTTAGCGAATGCCAGGGGCTATGAAGCTTTCTTT CASSLANARGYEAFF TRBV12-3/TRBV12-4 NA NA TRBJ1-1
TGTGCCAGCAGCCCCCGACTGGGGAATGAGCAGTTCTTC CASSPRLGNEQFF TRBV9 NA NA TRBJ2-1
TGTGCCAGCAGTTTACGTCGTAGGGGACCCATCTCTGGGGCCAACGTCCTGACTTTC CASSLRRRGPISGANVLTF TRBV28 NA NA TRBJ2-6
TGTGCCAGCAGCTTGGCCATAGCAGGGGTAAAGGACAATGAGCAGTTCTTC CASSLAIAGVKDNEQFF TRBV5-4 NA many TRBJ2-1
TGTGCCAGTAGTATGGGCGGAGGACAGTGGTACGAGCAGTACTTC CASSMGGGQWYEQYF TRBV19 NA many TRBJ2-7
TGTGCCAGCAGCTACGCCCTGGACACCCAGCCGCAGTTCTTC CASSYALDTQPQFF TRBV7-9 NA many TRBJ2-1
TGTGCCAGCTCACCACCGGGGGGACAGAATCAGCCCCAGCATTTT CASSPPGGQNQPQHF TRBV18 TRBD1 NA TRBJ1-5